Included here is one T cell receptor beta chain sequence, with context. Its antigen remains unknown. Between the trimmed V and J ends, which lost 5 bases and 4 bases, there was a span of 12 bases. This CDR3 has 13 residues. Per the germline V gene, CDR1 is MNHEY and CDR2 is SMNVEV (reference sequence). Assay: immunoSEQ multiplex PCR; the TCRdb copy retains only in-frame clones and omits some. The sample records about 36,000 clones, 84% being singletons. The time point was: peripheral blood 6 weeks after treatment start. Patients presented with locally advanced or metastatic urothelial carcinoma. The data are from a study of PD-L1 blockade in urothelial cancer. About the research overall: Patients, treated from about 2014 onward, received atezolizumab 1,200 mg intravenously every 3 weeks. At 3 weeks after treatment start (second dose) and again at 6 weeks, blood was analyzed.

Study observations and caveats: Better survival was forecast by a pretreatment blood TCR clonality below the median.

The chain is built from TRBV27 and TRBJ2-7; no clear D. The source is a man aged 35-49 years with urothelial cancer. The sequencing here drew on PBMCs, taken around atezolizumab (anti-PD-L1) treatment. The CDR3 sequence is CASSEVPPYEQYF. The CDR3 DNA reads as TGTGCCAGCAGTGAGGTCCCGCCATACGAGCAGTACTTC.